This note documents a single TCR beta chain sequence. Its specificity is unknown. Sequencing was performed with immunoSEQ multiplex PCR; in TCRdb, only in-frame clones are kept and a portion is missing. Here the sample spans approximately 66,000 clones, less than 85% being singletons. Peripheral blood came from all dose cohorts at three timepoints. This record comes from a study of OX40 agonist ivuxolimab in advanced cancers. Study details: With ivuxolimab, an agonistic anti-OX40 (CD134) antibody, patients were treated. Patients enrolled in dose escalation were diagnosed with hepatocellular carcinoma, melanoma, renal cell or head and neck cancer.

CDR1 SGHAT and CDR2 FQNNGV come from the germline V gene. Trimming stripped 4 bases from V and 3 bases from J, with 16 bases between. This CDR3 comprises 16 residues. Study observations and caveats: Which antigen the expanded peripheral T cells recognized is unknown.

The chain carries TRBV11-2 and TRBJ1-3; maybe TRBD1 (6 bases). The sequencing here drew on CD4+ or CD8+ T cells sorted from blood, taken in a trial of the OX40 agonist ivuxolimab. This TCR was recovered from an adult with an advanced solid tumor such as melanoma, head and neck, liver or kidney cancer. The CDR3 spells CASSSSAGALGNTIYF. Written as DNA, the CDR3 is TGTGCCAGCAGCTCGAGCGCAGGGGCCCTTGGAAACACCATATATTTT.